Below, 16 T cell receptor beta chains from the same sample are listed, as sequenced in a study of T-cell reconstitution after alpha-beta-depleted transplantation in children. Researchers prepared the TCRbeta library using unique molecular identifiers, the study reports. From the PCR reads, TCRdb called clonotypes with MiXCR, one entry per CDR3 protein. The data contain about 440,000 distinct CDR3 sequences, 43% of them seen just once; the ten biggest clones take up about 30%. The source was PBMCs, collected before TCRalphabeta/CD19-depleted stem cell transplant. The source is a girl aged 2-10 years with aplastic anemia, due to receive a stem cell transplant.

This clonotype was seen only a few times. The V and J genes are TRBV7-3 and TRBJ2-3; perhaps TRBD2 as D (5 bases). The length of the CDR3 is 17 residues. The germline CDR1 and CDR2 sequences are SGHTA and FQGTGA. Trimming took 5 bases from V and 2 from J, leaving 20 bases between them. The CDR3 DNA sequence: TGTGCCAGCAGCCTCCTGATGACGGGAAGAGACACAGATACGCAGTATTTT. It translates to CASSLLMTGRDTDTQYF.

The rearrangement uses TRBV18 and TRBJ2-1; perhaps TRBD2 as D (5 bases). V was shortened by 2 bases and J by 0 bases, with 11 bases between the two germline ends. This CDR3 has 16 amino acids. Germline V gene data show CDR1 as KGHSH and CDR2 as LQKENI. CDR3 amino acids: CASSPVARGSYNEQFF. The CDR3 nucleotides read TGTGCCAGCTCACCAGTAGCGCGTGGCTCCTACAATGAGCAGTTCTTC.

There are many counts of this clonotype. The chain carries TRBV6-6 and TRBJ1-1, with TRBD1 as a possible D gene (6 bases). The CDR3 length is 13 residues. The germline V gene encodes CDR1 MNHNY and CDR2 SVGAGI (reference sequence). V was shortened by 7 bases and J by 7 bases, with 16 bases between the two germline ends. The CDR3 region has the DNA TGTGCCAGCAAATACGGGGGGCAGGTTGAAGCTTTCTTT. Amino acid sequence: CASKYGGQVEAFF.

The rearrangement links TRBV10-1 to TRBJ2-2; the D is unclear. The CDR3 spans 14 residues. Germline V gene lookup returns CDR1 WNHNN and CDR2 SYGVQD (reference sequence). Trimming shortened V by 3 bases and J by 2 bases, and 7 bases separated the two germline ends. CDR3 region: CASSDYSNTGELFF. In DNA, the CDR3 is TGCGCCAGCAGTGATTACTCCAACACCGGGGAGCTGTTTTTT.

Ten or more counts support this clonotype. The chain joins TRBV6-1 to TRBJ2-2; 8 nucleotides align to TRBD2. V lost 10 bases to trimming and J lost 2 bases; unmatched junction nucleotides: 9. The length of the CDR3 is 15 residues. Germline V lookup: CDR1 MNHNS, CDR2 SASEGT. DNA of the CDR3: TGTGCCAACCGAAAACTAGCGGCCAACACCGGGGAGCTGTTTTTT. It is translated as CANRKLAANTGELFF.

The chain is built from TRBV20-1 and TRBJ2-3; no clear D gene. Germline CDR1 DFQATT, CDR2 SNEGSKA (reference sequence). Trimming shortened V by 4 bases and J by 5 bases, and 16 bases separated the two germline ends. This CDR3 has 14 amino acids. The DNA of the CDR3 is TGCAGTGCTATCGGCACTCTCCCCGGAGATACGCAGTATTTT. Protein: CSAIGTLPGDTQYF.

This clonotype was found a few times. V is TRBV28 and J is TRBJ2-5, with D unresolved. The germline CDR1 and CDR2 sequences are MDHEN and SYDVKM. The CDR3 length is 14 residues. V was trimmed by 7 bases and J by 2 bases, leaving 14 bases between them. DNA for the CDR3: TGTGCCAGCACCCCCCGGGCGATACAAGAGACCCAGTACTTC. It translates to CASTPRAIQETQYF.

This chain connects TRBV5-1 to TRBJ2-1; possible D gene TRBD1, 5 bases. From germline, CDR1 is SGHRS and CDR2 YFSETQ. V was cut by 6 bases and J by 7 bases, with 20 bases left in between. The CDR3 runs 15 residues. The CDR3 sequence: CASTPLGELTNEQFF. The CDR3 region has the DNA TGCGCCAGCACCCCGTTAGGGGAATTAACTAATGAGCAGTTCTTC.

V is TRBV10-1 and J is TRBJ2-1, with a tentative D call TRBD2 (6 bases). The V gene lost 0 bases and the J gene lost 2 bases, with 8 bases spanning the gap. Germline CDR1 WNHNN, CDR2 SYGVQD (reference sequence). The CDR3 length is 15 residues. The CDR3 coding sequence is TGCGCCAGCAGTGAGTCTAGCGGAACCTACAATGAGCAGTTCTTC. The encoded protein is CASSESSGTYNEQFF.

This clonotype turned up a few times. This rearrangement joins TRBV20-1 to TRBJ2-3, with 11 positions matching TRBD2. This CDR3 is built from 14 residues. The V segment lost 3 bases and the J segment 3 bases; nucleotides outside the gene matches: 2. In germline, CDR1 is DFQATT, CDR2 SNEGSKA (reference sequence). CDR3 in amino acids: CSASTSGRTDTQYF. Here the CDR3 DNA reads TGCAGTGCTAGTACTAGCGGGAGAACAGATACGCAGTATTTT.

This clonotype appeared a few times. The chain carries TRBV7-2 and TRBJ2-7; D might be TRBD2 (6 bases). Germline values: CDR1 SGHTA, CDR2 FQGNSA. V lost 3 bases and J 4 bases, leaving 22 bases between the germline ends. This CDR3 is 17 amino acids long. The chain's CDR3 is CASSFGPALARNYEQYF. Here the CDR3 DNA reads TGTGCCAGCAGCTTTGGTCCCGCTCTAGCGAGAAATTACGAGCAGTACTTC. The complete variable domain, with remaining parts taken from reference TRBV7-2 and TRBJ2-7, reads GAGVSQSPSNKVTEKGKDVELRCDPISGHTALYWYRQSLGQGLEFLIYFQGNSAPDKSGLPSDRFSAERTGGSVSTLTIQRTQQEDSAVYLCASSFGPALARNYEQYFGPGTRLTVT.

The chain has TRBV29-1 and TRBJ1-5; weak D call: TRBD1 (5 bases). V lost 7 bases, J lost 3 bases, and 13 bases lay in between. Germline CDR1 and CDR2: SQVTM and ANQGSEA. This CDR3 has 13 amino acids. The CDR3 is CSARDGNNQPQHF. For the CDR3, the DNA is TGCAGCGCCCGGGACGGAAACAATCAGCCCCAGCATTTT.

This clonotype was recorded a few times. The chain combines TRBV11-2 with TRBJ2-2; the match to TRBD2 covers 10 bases. The CDR3 is 17 amino acids. V dropped 6 bases and J dropped 1; count of bases not matched to a gene: 8. CDR1 and CDR2 from the germline V gene are SGHAT and FQNNGV. CDR3 sequence reads: CASRRSGRALNTGELFF. The CDR3 DNA reads as TGTGCCAGCAGACGAAGCGGGAGGGCCTTGAACACCGGGGAGCTGTTTTTT.

This clonotype was recorded once. V is TRBV29-1 and J is TRBJ2-5; tentative D call: TRBD2 (6 bases). Germline lookup yields CDR1 SQVTM and CDR2 ANQGSEA. CDR3 length: 14 amino acids. The V gene lost 7 bases and the J gene lost 5 bases, with 20 bases spanning the gap. The CDR3 loop is CSAPIQGGGETQYF. The CDR3 DNA sequence: TGCAGCGCCCCTATCCAGGGAGGTGGGGAGACCCAGTACTTC.

This CDR3 reads CASSPEGYASATNEKLFF. The CDR3 DNA reads TGTGCCAGCAGCCCCGAAGGGTATGCGAGCGCAACTAATGAAAAACTGTTTTTT. The chain joins TRBV7-8 to TRBJ1-4, with no clear D. Per the germline V gene, CDR1 is SGHVS and CDR2 is FQNEAQ. The V gene lost 5 bases and the J gene lost 0 bases, with 19 bases spanning the gap. The CDR3 spans 18 residues.

The J gene is TRBJ2-2, the V gene TRBV27; tentative D call: TRBD1 (6 bases). The germline V gene has CDR1 MNHEY and CDR2 SMNVEV (reference sequence). The CDR3 totals 14 residues. V lost 3 bases and J lost 6, with 11 bases in between. The CDR3 loop reads CASSLSGAAGELFF. The CDR3 coding sequence is TGTGCCAGCAGTTTGTCAGGGGCGGCCGGGGAGCTGTTTTTT.